These 9 T cell receptor beta chains share one sample of origin, sequenced in a study of OX40 agonist ivuxolimab in advanced cancers. Assay used: immunoSEQ multiplex PCR; TCRdb lists only in-frame clones, some missing. Found here are tens of thousands of clones, around four fifths of them singletons; the top ten hold about 3.1%. The sequenced sample was CD4+ or CD8+ T cells sorted from blood, obtained in a trial of the OX40 agonist ivuxolimab. Every receptor here comes from an adult with an advanced solid tumor such as melanoma, head and neck, liver or kidney cancer.

The rearrangement links TRBV7-2 to TRBJ2-2; the D call may be TRBD1 or TRBD2 (5 bases each). This CDR3 comprises 14 residues. Looked up from germline, CDR1 is SGHTA and CDR2 is FQGNSA. Trimming stripped 5 bases from V and 4 bases from J, with 11 bases between. The chain's CDR3 is CASSPQGTTGELFF. CDR3 sequence (DNA): TGTGCCAGCAGCCCCCAAGGGACCACCGGGGAGCTGTTTTTT.

This clone was counted only a few times. This chain uses TRBV7-2 with TRBJ1-3; D is unresolved. CDR1 is SGHTA and CDR2 is FQGNSA in the germline V gene. The CDR3 contains 15 residues. V lost 1 base and J 3 bases, leaving 10 bases between the germline ends. CDR3 protein: CASSLVGGIGNTIYF. The CDR3 DNA sequence: TGTGCCAGCAGCTTAGTGGGCGGGATTGGAAACACCATATATTTT.

This clone was seen a single time. This chain joins TRBV7-2 and TRBJ2-1; 7 nucleotides agree with TRBD1. CDR3 length: 13 residues. CDR1 and CDR2 (germline): SGHTA, FQGNSA. V was pared by 10 bases and J by 1 base, with 4 bases of the junction left unmatched. Here the CDR3 reads CAITGQSYNEQFF. CDR3 nucleotides: TGTGCCATCACGGGACAGTCCTACAATGAGCAGTTCTTC.

The genes are TRBV7-9 and TRBJ1-1, with D unclear. V lost 5 bases and J 11 bases, leaving 18 bases between the germline ends. This CDR3 is built from 13 residues. Germline loops: CDR1 SEHNR, CDR2 FQNEAQ (reference sequence). CDR3 DNA sequence: TGTGCCAGCAGCCGGACTCAAGGTGTTGGGGCTTTCTTT. Translated: CASSRTQGVGAFF.

The rearrangement uses TRBV5-1 and TRBJ2-1; TRBD1 might be the D (6 bases). V was clipped by 0 bases and J by 6 bases, with 10 bases between them. The CDR3 has 14 residues. Germline CDR1 reads SGHRS; CDR2 reads YFSETQ. The CDR3 sequence: CASSLDRVINEQFF. The CDR3 nucleotides read TGCGCCAGCAGCTTGGACAGGGTCATCAATGAGCAGTTCTTC.

This clone appeared a single time. In DNA form, the CDR3 reads TGTGCCTGGGGAGGCGGACAGGGATACAATGAGCAGTTCTTC. As protein: CAWGGGQGYNEQFF. The chain employs TRBV30 and TRBJ2-1; the match to TRBD1 covers 8 bases. Germline V gene data show CDR1 as GTSNPN and CDR2 as SVGIG (reference sequence). CDR3 length: 14 residues. V lost 5 bases and J lost 4; bases outside the gene matches: 7.

The V gene is TRBV28, the J gene TRBJ1-4; D is undetermined. V dropped 6 bases and J dropped 0 bases, with 8 bases sitting between them. Looked up from germline, CDR1 is MDHEN and CDR2 is SYDVKM. This CDR3 is built from 14 residues. The DNA for the CDR3 is TGTGCCAGCAGAAATTTATCAACTAATGAAAAACTGTTTTTT. Translated, it gives CASRNLSTNEKLFF.

This chain joins TRBV7-8 and TRBJ2-3; D may be TRBD1 (5 bases). The CDR3 has 16 amino acids. Deletions cut 1 base from V and 4 bases from J, with 15 bases between. Germline CDR1 SGHVS, CDR2 FQNEAQ. CDR3 nucleotide sequence: TGTGCCAGCAGCTTAGGGGCAGGGCCGTGGGCAGATACGCAGTATTTT. It encodes CASSLGAGPWADTQYF. Full variable domain (missing parts from reference TRBV7-8 and TRBJ2-3): GAGVSQSPRYKVAKRGQDVALRCDPISGHVSLFWYQQALGQGPEFLTYFQNEAQLDKSGLPSDRFFAERPEGSVSTLKIQRTQQEDSAVYLCASSLGAGPWADTQYFGPGTRLTVL.

This clone was observed once. V is TRBV12-5 and J is TRBJ2-7; the match to TRBD1 covers 9 bases. V shed 7 bases, J shed 2 bases, and the junction held 9 bases outside the gene matches. The CDR3 runs to 15 residues. Looked up from germline, CDR1 is LGHNT and CDR2 is FRNRAP. CDR3 loop: CASDRVGQGTYEQYF. The CDR3, as DNA: TGTGCTAGTGACAGAGTGGGACAGGGAACCTACGAGCAGTACTTC.